The rows below give T cell receptor beta chains drawn from one sample of a study of a mutant IDH1 vaccine in newly diagnosed glioma. Profiled with immunoSEQ multiplex PCR; TCRdb holds only in-frame clones, not every one. The sample includes tens of thousands of clones, approximately 86% of them seen just once. This material consisted of PBMCs, taken from a glioma patient treated with radiotherapy, temozolomide or both. These receptors originate from a man aged 25 to 40 with glioma. The CDR3 runs from the conserved cysteine through the conserved F or W. D genes are given only for firm matches. Only some rows state a clone size, as once, few, many or a class for expanded clones.

J: TRBJ1-4; D: TRBD1; size: -; V: TRBV11-2; DNA: TGTGCCAGCAGCTTAGGGACAGGAAGTAATGAAAAACTGTTTTTT; CDR3: CASSLGTGSNEKLFF
J: TRBJ2-7; D: -; size: once; V: TRBV10-3; DNA: TGTGCCATCAGGAGAGATTTGGGCTACGAGCAGTACTTC; CDR3: CAIRRDLGYEQYF
J: TRBJ1-1; D: TRBD1; size: few; V: TRBV28; DNA: TGTGCCAGCAGTGACCCCGGGACAGGGGCCCTGAACACTGAAGCTTTCTTT; CDR3: CASSDPGTGALNTEAFF
J: TRBJ1-3; D: TRBD1; size: once; V: TRBV6-1; DNA: TGTGCCAGCAGTGAAAGGGACAGTGGAAACACCATATATTTT; CDR3: CASSERDSGNTIYF
J: TRBJ1-5; D: -; size: -; V: TRBV7-2; DNA: TGTGCCAGCAGCTTTCCCCATCAGCCCCAGCATTTT; CDR3: CASSFPHQPQHF
J: TRBJ2-7; D: TRBD2; size: -; V: TRBV7-9; DNA: TGTGCCAGCAGCTTAGTCGGCGGGGGGGCCTCCTACGAGCAGTACTTC; CDR3: CASSLVGGGASYEQYF
J: TRBJ1-3; D: -; size: -; V: TRBV7-8; DNA: TGTGCCAGCAGCTTAGTGGCAGGGGCTGGAAACACCATATATTTT; CDR3: CASSLVAGAGNTIYF
J: TRBJ2-2; D: -; size: -; V: TRBV11-3; DNA: TGTGCCAGCAGCTTAGTGGGTGGGAACACCGGGGAGCTGTTTTTT; CDR3: CASSLVGGNTGELFF
J: TRBJ1-2; D: TRBD1; size: -; V: TRBV19; DNA: TGTGCCAGTAGTATCCGGGCAGGGGGCGAAGGAGGCTACACCTTC; CDR3: CASSIRAGGEGGYTF
J: TRBJ2-1; D: -; size: -; V: TRBV7-9; DNA: TGTGCCAGCAGCCTCCCCGGCGGGTACAATGAGCAGTTCTTC; CDR3: CASSLPGGYNEQFF
J: TRBJ1-4; D: TRBD1; size: -; V: TRBV5-1; DNA: TGCGCCAGCAGCTTTAGACAGGGAACTAATGAAAAACTGTTTTTT; CDR3: CASSFRQGTNEKLFF
J: TRBJ2-7; D: -; size: -; V: TRBV4-2; DNA: TGTGCCAGCAGCCAAGTATTTAGCGGCAGCTCCTACGAGCAGTACTTC; CDR3: CASSQVFSGSSYEQYF
J: TRBJ1-1; D: -; size: few; V: TRBV30; DNA: TGTGCCTGGAGTGTACGGATGAACACTGAAGCTTTCTTT; CDR3: CAWSVRMNTEAFF
J: TRBJ1-1; D: -; size: -; V: TRBV6-5; DNA: TGTGCCAGCAGTTACGACCCGAACACTGAAGCTTTCTTT; CDR3: CASSYDPNTEAFF
J: TRBJ1-1; D: -; size: -; V: TRBV7-9; DNA: TGTGCCAGCAGCCCGGTTTTGAACACTGAAGCTTTCTTT; CDR3: CASSPVLNTEAFF
J: TRBJ1-1; D: -; size: medium-sized; V: TRBV29-1; DNA: TGCAGCGTTGACGACCCAAACACTGAAGCTTTCTTT; CDR3: CSVDDPNTEAFF
J: TRBJ2-6; D: -; size: -; V: TRBV4-2; DNA: TGTGCCAGCAGCCAAGAGGGACGGAACTCTGGGGCCAACGTCCTGACTTTC; CDR3: CASSQEGRNSGANVLTF
J: TRBJ1-4; D: -; size: -; V: TRBV29-1; DNA: TGCAGCGCGTCCCGTGGAGGTAATGAAAAACTGTTTTTT; CDR3: CSASRGGNEKLFF
J: TRBJ1-6; D: -; size: -; V: TRBV2; DNA: TGTGCCAGCAGCAACAGGAATAATTCACCCCTCCACTTT; CDR3: CASSNRNNSPLHF
J: TRBJ1-5; D: -; size: -; V: TRBV19; DNA: TGTGCCAGTAGTATAGCTGGCAGGGAAAATCAGCCCCAGCATTTT; CDR3: CASSIAGRENQPQHF
J: TRBJ1-1; D: -; size: -; V: TRBV7-9; DNA: TGTGCCAGCAGCTTAAGTGGGGGGAAACACACTGAAGCTTTCTTT; CDR3: CASSLSGGKHTEAFF
J: TRBJ1-4; D: TRBD1; size: -; V: TRBV10-2; DNA: TGCGCCAGCAGTCAATCAGACAGGGGGCCAATGAATGAAAAACTGTTTTTT; CDR3: CASSQSDRGPMNEKLFF
J: TRBJ1-2; D: -; size: -; V: TRBV28; DNA: TGTGCCAGCAGTTTGACAAGAGTCTATGGCTACACCTTC; CDR3: CASSLTRVYGYTF
J: TRBJ1-5; D: -; size: -; V: TRBV5-8; DNA: TGTGCCAGCAGCTACGGACAGCGAATGCCGCCCCAGCATTTT; CDR3: CASSYGQRMPPQHF
J: TRBJ1-4; D: -; size: -; V: TRBV7-2; DNA: TGTGCCAGCAGCTCCCGCGTCACAACTAATGAAAAACTGTTTTTT; CDR3: CASSSRVTTNEKLFF
J: TRBJ2-3; D: -; size: -; V: TRBV7-9; DNA: TGTGCCAGCAGCTTACTAGGGAGGATCGGCACAGATACGCAGTATTTT; CDR3: CASSLLGRIGTDTQYF
J: TRBJ1-1; D: -; size: few; V: TRBV4-1; DNA: TGCGCCAGCAGCCTAGCAACCGGGACCCTGAACACTGAAGCTTTCTTT; CDR3: CASSLATGTLNTEAFF
J: TRBJ1-1; D: -; size: -; V: TRBV7-9; DNA: TGTGCCAGCAGCTTATCTTCGGGTGAAGCTTTCTTT; CDR3: CASSLSSGEAFF
J: TRBJ2-3; D: -; size: -; V: TRBV18; DNA: TGTGCCAGCCGGAATTACACCACCACAGATACGCAGTATTTT; CDR3: CASRNYTTTDTQYF
J: TRBJ2-1; D: TRBD2; size: -; V: TRBV6-4; DNA: TGTGCCAGCAGTCCCTCCGGGACTACCTTCTACAATGAGCAGTTCTTC; CDR3: CASSPSGTTFYNEQFF
J: TRBJ1-2; D: -; size: -; V: TRBV28; DNA: TGTGCCAGCAGCTTGACGATTACTGGCTACACCTTC; CDR3: CASSLTITGYTF
J: TRBJ2-4; D: TRBD1; size: -; V: TRBV18; DNA: TGTGCCAGCTCACCAATCGCCCCGGGGACAGACAAAAACATTCAGTACTTC; CDR3: CASSPIAPGTDKNIQYF
J: TRBJ2-7; D: -; size: -; V: TRBV11-2; DNA: TGTGCCAGCAGCTTAGACTCAGGGAGCGAGCAGTACTTC; CDR3: CASSLDSGSEQYF
J: TRBJ1-2; D: TRBD1; size: -; V: TRBV7-6; DNA: TGTGCCAGCAGCTTAGCTGGACCGGGACAGAACTATGGCTACACCTTC; CDR3: CASSLAGPGQNYGYTF
J: TRBJ2-1; D: -; size: -; V: TRBV2; DNA: TGTGCCAGCAGTGAAGGCCGGGGGGCGGCCTACAATGAGCAGTTCTTC; CDR3: CASSEGRGAAYNEQFF
J: TRBJ2-3; D: TRBD1; size: -; V: TRBV25-1; DNA: TGTGCCAGCAGCGGGGACAGGTACACAGATACGCAGTACTTT; CDR3: CASSGDRYTDTQYF
J: TRBJ2-3; D: -; size: -; V: TRBV19; DNA: TGTGCCAGTAGTATCTCCCCAGGGGTCAGCACAGATACGCAGTATTTT; CDR3: CASSISPGVSTDTQYF
J: TRBJ2-6; D: -; size: -; V: TRBV4-1; DNA: TGCGCCAGCAGCCAAGGGTATAGGATATCAAGCTCTGGGGCCAACGTCCTGACTTTC; CDR3: CASSQGYRISSSGANVLTF
J: TRBJ2-5; D: -; size: -; V: TRBV9; DNA: TGTGCCAGCAGCCCTGAGGGGGGGGAAGAGACCCAGTACTTC; CDR3: CASSPEGGEETQYF
J: TRBJ2-7; D: TRBD1; size: -; V: TRBV5-1; DNA: TGCGCCAGCAGCTACGGGACAGGGGGATCCTACGAGCAGTACTTC; CDR3: CASSYGTGGSYEQYF
J: TRBJ2-4; D: TRBD1; size: -; V: TRBV29-1; DNA: TGCAGCGTCATACAGGGGCTTCTGGCCAAAAACATTCAGTACTTC; CDR3: CSVIQGLLAKNIQYF
J: TRBJ2-5; D: TRBD2; size: -; V: TRBV4-1; DNA: TGCGCCAGCAGCCTCAAAATGGGGACTAGAGAAGAGACCCAGTACTTC; CDR3: CASSLKMGTREETQYF
J: TRBJ2-7; D: -; size: -; V: TRBV4-1; DNA: TGCGCCAGCAGCCTATCTGGACGGACCTACGAGCAGTACTTC; CDR3: CASSLSGRTYEQYF
J: TRBJ2-5; D: -; size: -; V: TRBV5-1; DNA: TGCGCCAGCAGCTTGGTCTTGGGCATCCAAGAGACCCAGTACTTC; CDR3: CASSLVLGIQETQYF
J: TRBJ1-1; D: -; size: -; V: TRBV18; DNA: TGTGCCAGCTCACCACTCGGGCGACAGAACACTGAAGCTTTCTTT; CDR3: CASSPLGRQNTEAFF
J: TRBJ2-7; D: -; size: -; V: TRBV6-1; DNA: TGTGCCAGCAGTGGGACTGGCGACAACGAGCAGTACTTC; CDR3: CASSGTGDNEQYF
J: TRBJ2-4; D: -; size: -; V: TRBV4-2; DNA: TGTGCCAGCAGCCTAGGGAAGAAGGCTCCGGAAAACATTCAGTACTTC; CDR3: CASSLGKKAPENIQYF
J: TRBJ2-4; D: -; size: -; V: TRBV30; DNA: TGTGCCTGGAGTAGGGGGATAGCCAAAAACATTCAGTACTTC; CDR3: CAWSRGIAKNIQYF
J: TRBJ1-2; D: TRBD1; size: -; V: TRBV4-1; DNA: TGCGCCAGCAGCCAAGATCTTGCCGGGGACAGGGTCATCTATGGCTACACCTTC; CDR3: CASSQDLAGDRVIYGYTF
J: TRBJ1-4; D: -; size: -; V: TRBV19; DNA: TGTGCCAGTAAATCGGGGCGGGCGGATGAAAAACTGTTTTTT; CDR3: CASKSGRADEKLFF
J: TRBJ2-3; D: -; size: -; V: TRBV5-1; DNA: TGCGCCAGCAGCTTGGCCGTGGGGTTTGTGGTAGATACGCAGTATTTT; CDR3: CASSLAVGFVVDTQYF
J: TRBJ2-5; D: TRBD2; size: -; V: TRBV13; DNA: TGTGCCAGCACCCTGGGAGGGCAAGAGACCCAGTACTTC; CDR3: CASTLGGQETQYF
J: TRBJ1-3; D: -; size: -; V: TRBV5-1; DNA: TGCGCCAGCAGCTCATCACTATCCACCCCGCGCTCTGGAAACACCATATATTTT; CDR3: CASSSSLSTPRSGNTIYF
J: TRBJ1-4; D: -; size: -; V: TRBV6-6; DNA: TGTGCCAGCAAACGGGACCCCGGCGATGAAAAACTGTTTTTT; CDR3: CASKRDPGDEKLFF
J: TRBJ2-7; D: -; size: -; V: TRBV7-8; DNA: TGTGCCAGCAGCTTAGCGGGGGATTCCTACGAGCAGTACTTC; CDR3: CASSLAGDSYEQYF
J: TRBJ1-6; D: TRBD1; size: few; V: TRBV5-1; DNA: TGCGCCAGCAGCATAACAGGGGGCCTCGGCTATAATTCACCCCTCCACTTT; CDR3: CASSITGGLGYNSPLHF
J: TRBJ2-2; D: -; size: -; V: TRBV4-2; DNA: TGTGCCAGCAGCGTCCAGGCCCCCGGGGAGCTGTTTTTT; CDR3: CASSVQAPGELFF
J: TRBJ2-7; D: TRBD1; size: -; V: TRBV29-1; DNA: TGCAGCGTTGTAGGGACAGACGATACCTACGAGCAGTACTTC; CDR3: CSVVGTDDTYEQYF